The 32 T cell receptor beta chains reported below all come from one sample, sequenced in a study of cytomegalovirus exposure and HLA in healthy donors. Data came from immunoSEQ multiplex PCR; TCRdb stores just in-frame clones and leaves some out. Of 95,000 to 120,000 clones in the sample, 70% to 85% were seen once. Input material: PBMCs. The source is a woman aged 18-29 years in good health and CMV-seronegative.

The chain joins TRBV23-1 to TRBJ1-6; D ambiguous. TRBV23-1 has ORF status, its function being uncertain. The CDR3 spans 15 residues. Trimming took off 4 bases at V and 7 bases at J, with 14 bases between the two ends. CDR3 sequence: CASSPSSQTNSPLHF. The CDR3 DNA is TGCGCCAGCAGTCCTTCTTCACAGACCAATTCACCCCTCCACTTT.

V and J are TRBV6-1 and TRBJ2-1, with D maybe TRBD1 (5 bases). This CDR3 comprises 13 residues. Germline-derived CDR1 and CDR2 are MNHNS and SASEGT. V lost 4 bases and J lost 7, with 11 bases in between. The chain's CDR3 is CASSASGINEQFF. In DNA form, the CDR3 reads TGTGCCAGCAGTGCCTCAGGGATTAATGAGCAGTTCTTC.

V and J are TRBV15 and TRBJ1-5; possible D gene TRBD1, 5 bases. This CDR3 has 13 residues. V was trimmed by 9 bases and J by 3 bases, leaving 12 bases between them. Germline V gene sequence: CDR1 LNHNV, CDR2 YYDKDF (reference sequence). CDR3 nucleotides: TGTGCCACTAACACGGGGGTCAATCAGCCCCAGCATTTT. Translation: CATNTGVNQPQHF.

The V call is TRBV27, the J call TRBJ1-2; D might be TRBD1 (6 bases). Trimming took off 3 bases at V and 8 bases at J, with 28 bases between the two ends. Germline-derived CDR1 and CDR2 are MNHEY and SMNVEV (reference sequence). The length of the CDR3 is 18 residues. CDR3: CASSFSEGEQGTVRGYTF. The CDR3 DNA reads TGTGCCAGCAGTTTTAGCGAAGGGGAGCAGGGGACGGTTAGGGGCTACACCTTC.

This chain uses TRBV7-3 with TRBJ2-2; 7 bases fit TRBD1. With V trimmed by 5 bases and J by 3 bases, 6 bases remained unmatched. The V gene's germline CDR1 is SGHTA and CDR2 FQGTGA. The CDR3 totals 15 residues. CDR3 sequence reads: CASSQTDRDTGELFF. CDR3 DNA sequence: TGTGCCAGCAGCCAGACCGACAGGGACACCGGGGAGCTGTTTTTT.

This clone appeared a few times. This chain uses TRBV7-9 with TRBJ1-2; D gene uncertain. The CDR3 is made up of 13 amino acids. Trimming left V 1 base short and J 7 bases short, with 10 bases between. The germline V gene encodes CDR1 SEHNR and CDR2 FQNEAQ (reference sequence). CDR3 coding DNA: TGTGCCAGCAGCTTAGGCGGGAGTAGTGGCTACACCTTC. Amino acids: CASSLGGSSGYTF.

The CDR3 DNA sequence: TGTGCCAGTAAAGGGTGGGGACAGGGGGCCTACGAGCAGTACTTC. As protein: CASKGWGQGAYEQYF. This chain links TRBV19 with TRBJ2-7; 11 bases align to TRBD1. This CDR3 has 15 residues. Germline loops: CDR1 LNHDA, CDR2 SQIVND (reference sequence). With 7 bases clipped from V and 2 bases from J, the junction kept 7 bases outside the gene matches. Drawing the rest from reference TRBV19 and TRBJ2-7, the complete variable domain is DGGITQSPKYLFRKEGQNVTLSCEQNLNHDAMYWYRQDPGQGLRLIYYSQIVNDFQKGDIAEGYSVSREKKESFPLTVTSAQKNPTAFYLCASKGWGQGAYEQYFGPGTRLTVT.

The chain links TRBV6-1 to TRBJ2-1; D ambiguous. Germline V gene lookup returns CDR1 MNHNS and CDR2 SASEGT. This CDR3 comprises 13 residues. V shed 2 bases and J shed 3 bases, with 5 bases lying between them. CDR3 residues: CASSEQDYNEQFF. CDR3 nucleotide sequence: TGTGCCAGCAGTGAACAGGACTACAATGAGCAGTTCTTC.

The DNA of the CDR3 is TGTGCCAGCAGTTACCAGCCCCCGACAGGGATGGGTGGCTACACCTTC. Its protein product is CASSYQPPTGMGGYTF. The chain joins TRBV6-5 to TRBJ1-2; 7 bases align to TRBD1. This CDR3 has 16 residues. Trimming at V came to 2 bases and at J to 7 bases, leaving 13 bases not matched to a gene. In germline, CDR1 is MNHEY, CDR2 SVGAGI.

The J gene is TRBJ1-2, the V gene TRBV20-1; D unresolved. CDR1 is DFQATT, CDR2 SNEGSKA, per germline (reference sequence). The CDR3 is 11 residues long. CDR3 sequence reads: CRTHPNYGYTF. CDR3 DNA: TGCAGGACTCATCCTAACTATGGCTACACCTTC.

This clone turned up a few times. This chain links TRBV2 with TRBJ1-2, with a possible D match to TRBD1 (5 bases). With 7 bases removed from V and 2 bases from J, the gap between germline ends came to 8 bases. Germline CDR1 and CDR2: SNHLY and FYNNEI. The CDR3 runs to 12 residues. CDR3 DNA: TGTGCCAGCATGGGACTGAACTATGGCTACACCTTC. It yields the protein CASMGLNYGYTF.

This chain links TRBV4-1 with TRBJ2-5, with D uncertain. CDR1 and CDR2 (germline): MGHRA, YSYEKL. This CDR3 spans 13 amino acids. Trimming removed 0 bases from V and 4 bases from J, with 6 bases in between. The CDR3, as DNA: TGCGCCAGCAGCCAAGACTCTAGAGAGACCCAGTACTTC. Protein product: CASSQDSRETQYF.

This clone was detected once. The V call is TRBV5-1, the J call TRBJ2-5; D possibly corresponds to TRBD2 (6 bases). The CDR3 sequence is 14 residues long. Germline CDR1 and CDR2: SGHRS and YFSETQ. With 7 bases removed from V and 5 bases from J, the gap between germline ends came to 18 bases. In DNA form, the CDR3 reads TGCGCCAGCGGCATTACTAGCCAAGGGGAGACCCAGTACTTC. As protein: CASGITSQGETQYF.

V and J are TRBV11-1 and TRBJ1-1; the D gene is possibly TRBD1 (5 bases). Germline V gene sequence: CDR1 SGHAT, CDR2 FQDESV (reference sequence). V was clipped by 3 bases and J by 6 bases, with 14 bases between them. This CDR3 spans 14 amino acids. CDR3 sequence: CASSLDTLGAEAFF. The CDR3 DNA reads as TGTGCCAGCAGCTTGGACACGCTGGGCGCTGAAGCTTTCTTT.

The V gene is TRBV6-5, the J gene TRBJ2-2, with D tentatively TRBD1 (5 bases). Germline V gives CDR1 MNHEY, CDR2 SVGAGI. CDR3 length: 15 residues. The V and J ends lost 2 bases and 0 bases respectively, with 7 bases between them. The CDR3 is CASSYVGANTGELFF. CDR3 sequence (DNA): TGTGCCAGCAGTTACGTAGGGGCGAACACCGGGGAGCTGTTTTTT.

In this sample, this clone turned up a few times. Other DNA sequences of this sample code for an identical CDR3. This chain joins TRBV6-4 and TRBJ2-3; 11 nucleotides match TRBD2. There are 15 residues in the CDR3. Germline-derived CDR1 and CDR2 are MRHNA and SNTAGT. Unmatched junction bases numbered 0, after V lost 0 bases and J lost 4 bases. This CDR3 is CASSDSSGGADTQYF. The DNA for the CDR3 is TGTGCCAGCAGTGACTCTAGCGGGGGGGCAGATACGCAGTATTTT.

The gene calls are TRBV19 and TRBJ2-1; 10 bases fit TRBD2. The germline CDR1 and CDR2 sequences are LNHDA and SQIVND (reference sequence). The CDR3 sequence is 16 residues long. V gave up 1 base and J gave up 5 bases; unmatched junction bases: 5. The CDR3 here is CASSIGSGGGHNEQFF. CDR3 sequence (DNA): TGTGCCAGTAGTATAGGGAGCGGGGGGGGGCACAATGAGCAGTTCTTC. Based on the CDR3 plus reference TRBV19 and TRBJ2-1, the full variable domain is DGGITQSPKYLFRKEGQNVTLSCEQNLNHDAMYWYRQDPGQGLRLIYYSQIVNDFQKGDIAEGYSVSREKKESFPLTVTSAQKNPTAFYLCASSIGSGGGHNEQFFGPGTRLTVL.

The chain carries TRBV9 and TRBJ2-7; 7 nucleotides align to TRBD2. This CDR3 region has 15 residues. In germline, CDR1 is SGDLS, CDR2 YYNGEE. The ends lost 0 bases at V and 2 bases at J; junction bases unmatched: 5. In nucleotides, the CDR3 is TGTGCCAGCAGCGTAGCCGGGGGGACCCCCTACGAGCAGTACTTC. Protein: CASSVAGGTPYEQYF.

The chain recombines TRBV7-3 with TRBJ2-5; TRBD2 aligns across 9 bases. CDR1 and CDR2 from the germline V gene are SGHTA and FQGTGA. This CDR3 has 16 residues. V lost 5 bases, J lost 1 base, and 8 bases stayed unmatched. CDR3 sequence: CASSAAGAGGQETQYF. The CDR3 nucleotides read TGTGCCAGCAGCGCCGCCGGAGCGGGGGGCCAAGAGACCCAGTACTTC.

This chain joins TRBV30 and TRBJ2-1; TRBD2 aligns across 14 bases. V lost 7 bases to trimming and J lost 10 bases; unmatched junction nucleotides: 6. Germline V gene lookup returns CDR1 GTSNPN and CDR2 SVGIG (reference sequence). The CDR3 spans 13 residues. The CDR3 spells CALTSGGAREQFF. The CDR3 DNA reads TGTGCCTTGACTAGCGGGGGGGCCAGGGAGCAGTTCTTC. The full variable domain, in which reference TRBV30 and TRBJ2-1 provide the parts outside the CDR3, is SQTIHQWPATLVQPVGSPLSLECTVEGTSNPNLYWYRQAAGRGLQLLFYSVGIGQISSEVPQNLSASRPQDRQFILSSKKLLLSDSGFYLCALTSGGAREQFFGPGTRLTVL.

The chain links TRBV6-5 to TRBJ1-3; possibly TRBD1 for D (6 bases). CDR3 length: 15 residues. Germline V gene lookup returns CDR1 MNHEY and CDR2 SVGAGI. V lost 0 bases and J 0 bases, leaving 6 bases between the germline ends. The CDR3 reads CASSYSDSSGNTIYF. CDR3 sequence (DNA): TGTGCCAGCAGTTACTCGGACAGCTCTGGAAACACCATATATTTT.

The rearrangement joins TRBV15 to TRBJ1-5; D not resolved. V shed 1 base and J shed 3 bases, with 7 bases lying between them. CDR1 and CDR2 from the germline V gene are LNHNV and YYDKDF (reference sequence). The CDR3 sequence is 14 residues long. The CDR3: CATSRGDFNQPQHF. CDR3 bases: TGTGCCACCAGCAGAGGAGATTTCAATCAGCCCCAGCATTTT.

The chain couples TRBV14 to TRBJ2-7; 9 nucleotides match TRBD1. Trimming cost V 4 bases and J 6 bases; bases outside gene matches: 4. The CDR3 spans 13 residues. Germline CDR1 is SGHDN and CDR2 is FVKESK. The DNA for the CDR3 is TGTGCCAGCAGCCTTGGGACAGGGCGCGAGCAGTACTTC. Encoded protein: CASSLGTGREQYF.

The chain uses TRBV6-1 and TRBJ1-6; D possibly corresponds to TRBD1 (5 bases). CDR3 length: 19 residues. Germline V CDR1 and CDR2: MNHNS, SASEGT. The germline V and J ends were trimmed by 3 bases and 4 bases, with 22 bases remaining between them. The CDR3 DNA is TGTGCCAGCAGTGATCCTACTCTAAGTAGGGGTCTGTATAATTCACCCCTCCACTTT. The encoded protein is CASSDPTLSRGLYNSPLHF.

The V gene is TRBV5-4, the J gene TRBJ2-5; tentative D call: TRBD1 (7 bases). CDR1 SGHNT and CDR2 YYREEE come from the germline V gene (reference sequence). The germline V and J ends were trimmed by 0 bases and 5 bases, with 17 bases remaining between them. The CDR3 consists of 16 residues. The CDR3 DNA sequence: TGTGCCAGCAGCTTGGTGTCAGGGGGGCGCCGGGAGACCCAGTACTTC. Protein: CASSLVSGGRRETQYF.

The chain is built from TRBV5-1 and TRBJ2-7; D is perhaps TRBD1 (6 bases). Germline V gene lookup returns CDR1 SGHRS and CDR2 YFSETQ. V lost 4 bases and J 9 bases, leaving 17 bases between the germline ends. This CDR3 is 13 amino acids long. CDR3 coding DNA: TGCGCCAGCAGCCGGACAGCCCTCGCGGGGCAGTACTTC. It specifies CASSRTALAGQYF.

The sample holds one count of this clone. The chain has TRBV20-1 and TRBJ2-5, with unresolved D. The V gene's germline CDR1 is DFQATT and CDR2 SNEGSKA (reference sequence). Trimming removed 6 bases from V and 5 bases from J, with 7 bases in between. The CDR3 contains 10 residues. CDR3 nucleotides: TGCAGTGCCCTTCCGGAGACCCAGTACTTC. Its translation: CSALPETQYF.

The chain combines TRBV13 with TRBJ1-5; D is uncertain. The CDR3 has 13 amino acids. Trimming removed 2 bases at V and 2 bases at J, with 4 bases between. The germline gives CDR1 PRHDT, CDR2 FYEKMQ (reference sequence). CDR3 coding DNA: TGTGCCAGCAGCTTATCTGGCAATCAGCCCCAGCATTTT. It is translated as CASSLSGNQPQHF. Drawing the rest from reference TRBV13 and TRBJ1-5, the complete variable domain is AAGVIQSPRHLIKEKRETATLKCYPIPRHDTVYWYQQGPGQDPQFLISFYEKMQSDKGSIPDRFSAQQFSDYHSELNMSSLELGDSALYFCASSLSGNQPQHFGDGTRLSIL.

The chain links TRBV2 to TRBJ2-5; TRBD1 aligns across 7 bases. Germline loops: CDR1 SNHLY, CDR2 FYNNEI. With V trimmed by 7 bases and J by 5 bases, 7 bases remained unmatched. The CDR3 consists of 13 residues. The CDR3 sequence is CASTIGQAETQYF. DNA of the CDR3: TGTGCCAGCACCATCGGACAGGCTGAGACCCAGTACTTC.

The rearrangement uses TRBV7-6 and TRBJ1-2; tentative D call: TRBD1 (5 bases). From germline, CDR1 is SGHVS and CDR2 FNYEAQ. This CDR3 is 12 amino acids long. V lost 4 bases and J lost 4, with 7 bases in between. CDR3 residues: CASSSDSYGYTF. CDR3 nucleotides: TGTGCCAGCAGCTCCGACAGCTATGGCTACACCTTC.

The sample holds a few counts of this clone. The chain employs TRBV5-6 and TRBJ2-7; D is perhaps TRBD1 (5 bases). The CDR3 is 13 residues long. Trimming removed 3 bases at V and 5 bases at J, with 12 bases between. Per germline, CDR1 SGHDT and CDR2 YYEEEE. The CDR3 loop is CASSWQGLHEQYF. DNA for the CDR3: TGTGCCAGCAGCTGGCAGGGCCTCCACGAGCAGTACTTC. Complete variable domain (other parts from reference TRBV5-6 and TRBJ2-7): DAGVTQSPTHLIKTRGQQVTLRCSPKSGHDTVSWYQQALGQGPQFIFQYYEEEERQRGNFPDRFSGHQFPNYSSELNVNALLLGDSALYLCASSWQGLHEQYFGPGTRLTVT.

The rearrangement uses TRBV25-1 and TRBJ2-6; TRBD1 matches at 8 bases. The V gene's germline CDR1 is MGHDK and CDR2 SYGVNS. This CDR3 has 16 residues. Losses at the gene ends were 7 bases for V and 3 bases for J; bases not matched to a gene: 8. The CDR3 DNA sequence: TGTGCCAGCAACGACAGGGGAGTGATTGGGGCCAACGTCCTGACTTTC. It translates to CASNDRGVIGANVLTF.